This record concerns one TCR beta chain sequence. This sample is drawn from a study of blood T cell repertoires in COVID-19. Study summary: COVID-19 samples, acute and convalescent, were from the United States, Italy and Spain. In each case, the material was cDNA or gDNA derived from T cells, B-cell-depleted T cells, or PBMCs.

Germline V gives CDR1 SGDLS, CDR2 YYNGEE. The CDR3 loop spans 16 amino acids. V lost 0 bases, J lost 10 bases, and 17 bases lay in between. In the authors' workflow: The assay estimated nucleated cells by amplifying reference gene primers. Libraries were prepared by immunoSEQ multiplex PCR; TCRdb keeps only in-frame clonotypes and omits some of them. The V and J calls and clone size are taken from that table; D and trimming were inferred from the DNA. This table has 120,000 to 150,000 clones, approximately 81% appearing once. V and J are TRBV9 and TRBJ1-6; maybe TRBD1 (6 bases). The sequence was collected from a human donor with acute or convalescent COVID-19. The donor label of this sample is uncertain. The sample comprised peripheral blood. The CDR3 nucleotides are TGTGCCAGCAGCGTAGCTAGTCCACAGGGACGATCACCCCTCCACTTT. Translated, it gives CASSVASPQGRSPLHF.